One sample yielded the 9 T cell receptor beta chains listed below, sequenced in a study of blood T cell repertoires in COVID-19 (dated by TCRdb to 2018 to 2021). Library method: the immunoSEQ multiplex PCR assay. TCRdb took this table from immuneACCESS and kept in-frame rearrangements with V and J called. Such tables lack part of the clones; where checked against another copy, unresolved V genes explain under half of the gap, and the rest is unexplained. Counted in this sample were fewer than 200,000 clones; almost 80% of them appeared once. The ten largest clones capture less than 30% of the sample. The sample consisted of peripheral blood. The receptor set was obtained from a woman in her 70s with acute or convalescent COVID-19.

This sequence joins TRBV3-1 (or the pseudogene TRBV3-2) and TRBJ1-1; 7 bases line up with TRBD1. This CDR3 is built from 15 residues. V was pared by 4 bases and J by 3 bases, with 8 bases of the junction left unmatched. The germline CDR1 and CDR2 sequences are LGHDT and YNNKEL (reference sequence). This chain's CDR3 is CASSRDRVTHTEAFF. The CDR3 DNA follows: TGTGCCAGCAGCCGAGACAGGGTTACCCACACTGAAGCTTTCTTT.

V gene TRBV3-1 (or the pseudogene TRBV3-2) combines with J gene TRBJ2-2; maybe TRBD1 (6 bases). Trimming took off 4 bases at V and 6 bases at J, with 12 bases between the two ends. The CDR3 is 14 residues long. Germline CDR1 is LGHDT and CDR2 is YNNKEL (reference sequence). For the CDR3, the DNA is TGTGCCAGCAGCCCCCTACAGGGACCCGGGGAGCTGTTTTTT. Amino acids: CASSPLQGPGELFF.

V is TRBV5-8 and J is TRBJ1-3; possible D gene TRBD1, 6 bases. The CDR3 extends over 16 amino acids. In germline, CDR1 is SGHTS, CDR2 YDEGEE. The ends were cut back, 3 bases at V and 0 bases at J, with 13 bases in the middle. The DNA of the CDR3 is TGTGCCAGCAGCTCTGACTGGACAGCCTCTGGAAACACCATATATTTT. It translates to CASSSDWTASGNTIYF.

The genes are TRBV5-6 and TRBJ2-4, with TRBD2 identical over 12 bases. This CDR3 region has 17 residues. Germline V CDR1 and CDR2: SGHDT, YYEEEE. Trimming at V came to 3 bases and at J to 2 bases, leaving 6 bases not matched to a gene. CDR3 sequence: CASSSVGLAGTKNIQYF. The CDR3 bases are TGTGCCAGCAGCTCTGTCGGACTAGCGGGGACCAAAAACATTCAGTACTTC. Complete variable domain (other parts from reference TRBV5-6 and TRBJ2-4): DAGVTQSPTHLIKTRGQQVTLRCSPKSGHDTVSWYQQALGQGPQFIFQYYEEEERQRGNFPDRFSGHQFPNYSSELNVNALLLGDSALYLCASSSVGLAGTKNIQYFGAGTRLSVL.

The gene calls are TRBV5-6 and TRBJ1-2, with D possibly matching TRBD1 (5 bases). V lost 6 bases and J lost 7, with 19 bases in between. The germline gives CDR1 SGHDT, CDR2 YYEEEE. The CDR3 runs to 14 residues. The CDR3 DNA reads TGTGCCAGCACCGAGGTGACAGAGGTCGGTGGCTACACCTTC. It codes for CASTEVTEVGGYTF.

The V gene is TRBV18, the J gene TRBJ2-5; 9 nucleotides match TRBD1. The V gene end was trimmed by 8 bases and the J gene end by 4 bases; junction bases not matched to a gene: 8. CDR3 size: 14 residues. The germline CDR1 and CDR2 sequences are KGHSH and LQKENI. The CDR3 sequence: CASTGTGGRETQYF. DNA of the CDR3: TGTGCCAGCACGGGAACAGGGGGCCGAGAGACCCAGTACTTC.

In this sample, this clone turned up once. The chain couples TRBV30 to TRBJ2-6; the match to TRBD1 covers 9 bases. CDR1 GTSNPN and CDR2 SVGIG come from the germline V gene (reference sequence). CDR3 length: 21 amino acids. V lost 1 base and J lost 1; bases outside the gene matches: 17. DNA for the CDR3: TGTGCCTGGAGTGCCAAACTCGGGACAGGGAAAGGGGGATCTGGGGCCAACGTCCTGACTTTC. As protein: CAWSAKLGTGKGGSGANVLTF.

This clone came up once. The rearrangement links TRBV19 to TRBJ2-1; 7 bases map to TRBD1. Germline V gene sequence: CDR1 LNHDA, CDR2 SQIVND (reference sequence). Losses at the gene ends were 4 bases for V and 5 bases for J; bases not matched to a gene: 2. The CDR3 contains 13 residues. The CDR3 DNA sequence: TGTGCCAGTAGTAACAGGGGCCACAATGAGCAGTTCTTC. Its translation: CASSNRGHNEQFF.

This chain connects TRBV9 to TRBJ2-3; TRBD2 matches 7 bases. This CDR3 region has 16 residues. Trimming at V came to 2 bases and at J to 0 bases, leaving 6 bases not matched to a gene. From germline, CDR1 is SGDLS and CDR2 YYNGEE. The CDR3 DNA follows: TGTGCCAGCAGCGTCTTTCCGGGAGGAAGCACAGATACGCAGTATTTT. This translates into CASSVFPGGSTDTQYF.